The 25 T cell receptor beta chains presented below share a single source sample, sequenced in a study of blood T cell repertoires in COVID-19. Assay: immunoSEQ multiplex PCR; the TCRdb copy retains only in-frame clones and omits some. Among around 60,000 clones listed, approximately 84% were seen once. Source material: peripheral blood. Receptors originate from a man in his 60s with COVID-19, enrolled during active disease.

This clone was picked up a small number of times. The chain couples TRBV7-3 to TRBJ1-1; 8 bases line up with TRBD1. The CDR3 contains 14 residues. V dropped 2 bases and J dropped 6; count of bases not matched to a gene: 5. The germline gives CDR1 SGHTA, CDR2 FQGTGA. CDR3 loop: CASSLGQGSSEAFF. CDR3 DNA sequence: TGTGCCAGCAGCTTAGGACAGGGAAGCTCTGAAGCTTTCTTT. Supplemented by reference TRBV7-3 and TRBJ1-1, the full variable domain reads GAGVSQTPSNKVTEKGKYVELRCDPISGHTALYWYRQSLGQGPEFLIYFQGTGAADDSGLPNDRFFAVRPEGSVSTLKIQRTERGDSAVYLCASSLGQGSSEAFFGQGTRLTVV.

The CDR3 region is CSVDANYGYTF. In DNA form, the CDR3 reads TGCAGCGTTGACGCTAACTATGGCTACACCTTC. The chain links TRBV29-1 to TRBJ1-2; unclear D gene. The V and J ends lost 3 bases and 0 bases respectively, with 2 bases between them. Germline-derived CDR1 and CDR2 are SQVTM and ANQGSEA. There are 11 residues in the CDR3.

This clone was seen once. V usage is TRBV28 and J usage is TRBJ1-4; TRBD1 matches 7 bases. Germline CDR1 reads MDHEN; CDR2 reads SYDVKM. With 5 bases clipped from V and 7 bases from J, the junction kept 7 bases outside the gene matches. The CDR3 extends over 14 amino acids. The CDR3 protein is CASSPPTGREKLFF. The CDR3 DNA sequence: TGTGCCAGCAGTCCGCCGACAGGGCGTGAAAAACTGTTTTTT.

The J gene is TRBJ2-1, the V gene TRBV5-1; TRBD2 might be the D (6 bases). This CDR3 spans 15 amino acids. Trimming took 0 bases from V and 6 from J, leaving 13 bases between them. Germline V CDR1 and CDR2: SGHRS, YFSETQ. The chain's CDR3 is CASSLGLEVANEQFF. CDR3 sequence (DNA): TGCGCCAGCAGCTTGGGACTAGAGGTCGCCAATGAGCAGTTCTTC.

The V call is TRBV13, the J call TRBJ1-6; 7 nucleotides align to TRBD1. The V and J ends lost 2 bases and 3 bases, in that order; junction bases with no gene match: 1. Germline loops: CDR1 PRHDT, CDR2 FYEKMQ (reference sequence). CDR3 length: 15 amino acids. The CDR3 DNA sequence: TGTGCCAGCAGCTTACGACAGGGCTATAATTCACCCCTCCACTTT. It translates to CASSLRQGYNSPLHF.

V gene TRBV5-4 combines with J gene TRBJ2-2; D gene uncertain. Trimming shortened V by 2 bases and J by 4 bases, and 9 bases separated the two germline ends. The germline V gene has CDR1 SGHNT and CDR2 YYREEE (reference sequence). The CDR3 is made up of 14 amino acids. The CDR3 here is CASSFGGPTGELFF. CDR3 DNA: TGTGCCAGCAGCTTTGGCGGCCCCACCGGGGAGCTGTTTTTT.

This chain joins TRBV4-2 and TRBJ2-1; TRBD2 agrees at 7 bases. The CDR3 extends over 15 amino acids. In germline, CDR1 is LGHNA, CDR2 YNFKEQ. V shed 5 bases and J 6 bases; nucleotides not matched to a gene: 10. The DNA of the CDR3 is TGTGCCAGCAGCTTAGGGAGGACTAGGCCCAATGAGCAGTTCTTC. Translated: CASSLGRTRPNEQFF.

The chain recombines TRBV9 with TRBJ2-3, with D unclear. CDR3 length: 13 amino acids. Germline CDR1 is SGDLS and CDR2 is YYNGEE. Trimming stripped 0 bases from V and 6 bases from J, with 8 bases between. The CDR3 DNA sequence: TGTGCCAGCAGCGTAGTCCAGTCCGATACGCAGTATTTT. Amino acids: CASSVVQSDTQYF.

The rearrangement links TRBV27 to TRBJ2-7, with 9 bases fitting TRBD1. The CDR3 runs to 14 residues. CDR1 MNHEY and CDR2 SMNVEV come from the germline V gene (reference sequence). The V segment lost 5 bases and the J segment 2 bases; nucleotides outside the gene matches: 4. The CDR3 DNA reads TGTGCCAGCAGTCTCCGACAGGGGGCCTACGAGCAGTACTTC. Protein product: CASSLRQGAYEQYF.

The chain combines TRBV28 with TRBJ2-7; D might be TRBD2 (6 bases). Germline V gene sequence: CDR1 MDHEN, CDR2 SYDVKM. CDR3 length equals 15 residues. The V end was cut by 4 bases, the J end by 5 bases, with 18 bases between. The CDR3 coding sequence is TGTGCCAGCAGTTCCCCCGGGGGATCCAAGGACGAGCAGTACTTC. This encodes CASSSPGGSKDEQYF.

The CDR3 loop is CASSFLYEQYF. Here the CDR3 DNA reads TGTGCCAGCAGTTTTCTCTACGAGCAGTACTTC. The V and J genes are TRBV27 and TRBJ2-7; no reliable D call. This CDR3 has 11 amino acids. Germline CDR1 MNHEY, CDR2 SMNVEV (reference sequence). The ends were cut back, 3 bases at V and 3 bases at J, with 3 bases in the middle.

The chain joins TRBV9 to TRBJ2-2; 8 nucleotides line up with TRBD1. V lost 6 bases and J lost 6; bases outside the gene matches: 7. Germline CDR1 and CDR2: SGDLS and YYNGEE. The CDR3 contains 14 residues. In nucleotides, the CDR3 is TGTGCCAGCAACTACAGGGGGGTGGCCGGGGAGCTGTTTTTT. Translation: CASNYRGVAGELFF.

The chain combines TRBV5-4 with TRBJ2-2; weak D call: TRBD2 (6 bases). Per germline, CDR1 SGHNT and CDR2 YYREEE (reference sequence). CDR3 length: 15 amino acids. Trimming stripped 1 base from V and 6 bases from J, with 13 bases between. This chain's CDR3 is CASSLRRGAPGELFF. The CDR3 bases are TGTGCCAGCAGCTTGCGGCGGGGCGCGCCCGGGGAGCTGTTTTTT.

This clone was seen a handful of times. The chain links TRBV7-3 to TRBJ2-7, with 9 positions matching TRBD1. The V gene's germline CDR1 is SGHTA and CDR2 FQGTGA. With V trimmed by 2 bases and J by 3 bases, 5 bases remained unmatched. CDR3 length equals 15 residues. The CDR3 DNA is TGTGCCAGCAGCTTATCCGGGACAGGGTACTACGAGCAGTACTTC. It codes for CASSLSGTGYYEQYF.

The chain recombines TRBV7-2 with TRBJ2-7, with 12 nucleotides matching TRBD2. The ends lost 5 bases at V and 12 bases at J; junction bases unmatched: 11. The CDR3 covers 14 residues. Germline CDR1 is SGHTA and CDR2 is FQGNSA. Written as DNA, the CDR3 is TGTGCCAGCAGCCCCGCTAGCGGGGGGGCGCTGGGGTACTTC. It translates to CASSPASGGALGYF.

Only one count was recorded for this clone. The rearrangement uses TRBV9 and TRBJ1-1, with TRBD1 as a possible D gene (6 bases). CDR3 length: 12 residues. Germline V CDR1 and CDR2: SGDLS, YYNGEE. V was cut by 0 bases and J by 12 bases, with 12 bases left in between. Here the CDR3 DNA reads TGTGCCAGCAGCGTAGCGGCGGGGGGCCCTTTCTTT. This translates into CASSVAAGGPFF. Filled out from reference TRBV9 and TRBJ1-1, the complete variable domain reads DSGVTQTPKHLITATGQRVTLRCSPRSGDLSVYWYQQSLDQGLQFLIQYYNGEERAKGNILERFSAQQFPDLHSELNLSSLELGDSALYFCASSVAAGGPFFGQGTRLTVV.

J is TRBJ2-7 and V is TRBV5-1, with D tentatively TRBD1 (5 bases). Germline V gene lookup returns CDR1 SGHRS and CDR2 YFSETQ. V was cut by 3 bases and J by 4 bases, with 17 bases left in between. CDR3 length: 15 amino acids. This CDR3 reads CASSSLGAKIYEQYF. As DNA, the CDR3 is TGCGCCAGCAGCTCCCTTGGGGCCAAGATTTACGAGCAGTACTTC.

The CDR3 nucleotides read TGCGCCAGCAGTTCTCAGGGGGCCTACACTGAAGCTTTCTTT. Translating gives CASSSQGAYTEAFF. The chain joins TRBV5-1 to TRBJ1-1; 8 bases are shared with TRBD1. The germline CDR1 and CDR2 sequences are SGHRS and YFSETQ. The CDR3 runs to 14 residues. Trimming at V came to 5 bases and at J to 3 bases, leaving 6 bases not matched to a gene.

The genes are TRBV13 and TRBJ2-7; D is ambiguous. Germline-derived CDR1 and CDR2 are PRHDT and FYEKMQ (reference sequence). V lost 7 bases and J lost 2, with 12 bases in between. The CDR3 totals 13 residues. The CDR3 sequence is CASTRLGPYEQYF. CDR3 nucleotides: TGTGCCAGCACGCGGCTAGGTCCCTACGAGCAGTACTTC.

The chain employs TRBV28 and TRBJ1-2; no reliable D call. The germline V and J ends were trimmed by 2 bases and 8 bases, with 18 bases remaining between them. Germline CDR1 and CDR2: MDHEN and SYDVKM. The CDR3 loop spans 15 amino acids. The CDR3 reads CASSLPRGARSGYTF. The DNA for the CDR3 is TGTGCCAGCAGTTTACCCCGGGGAGCCCGGTCGGGCTACACCTTC.

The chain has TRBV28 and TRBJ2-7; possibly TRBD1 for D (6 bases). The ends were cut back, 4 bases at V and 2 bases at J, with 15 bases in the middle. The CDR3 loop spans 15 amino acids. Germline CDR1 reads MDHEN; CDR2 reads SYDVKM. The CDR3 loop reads CASSSGQFTTYEQYF. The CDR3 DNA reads TGTGCCAGCAGTTCAGGACAGTTCACGACCTACGAGCAGTACTTC.

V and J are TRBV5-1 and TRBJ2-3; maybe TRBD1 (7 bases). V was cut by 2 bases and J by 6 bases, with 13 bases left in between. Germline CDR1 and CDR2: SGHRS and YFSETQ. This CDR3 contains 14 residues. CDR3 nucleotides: TGCGCCAGCAGCTTCGAGGGGGCGGGGGATACGCAGTATTTT. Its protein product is CASSFEGAGDTQYF.

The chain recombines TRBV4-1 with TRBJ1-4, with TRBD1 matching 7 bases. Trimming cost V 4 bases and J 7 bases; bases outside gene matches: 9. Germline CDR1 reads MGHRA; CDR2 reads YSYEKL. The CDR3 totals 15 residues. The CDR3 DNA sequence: TGCGCCAGCAGCCTATGGACAGGTCGGAGTGAAAAACTGTTTTTT. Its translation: CASSLWTGRSEKLFF.

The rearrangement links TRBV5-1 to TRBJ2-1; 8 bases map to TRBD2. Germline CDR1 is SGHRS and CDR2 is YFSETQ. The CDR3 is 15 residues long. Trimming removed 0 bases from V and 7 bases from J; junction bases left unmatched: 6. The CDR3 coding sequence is TGCGCCAGCAGCTTGGGGAGCGGGAGCGGAAATGAGCAGTTCTTC. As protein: CASSLGSGSGNEQFF.

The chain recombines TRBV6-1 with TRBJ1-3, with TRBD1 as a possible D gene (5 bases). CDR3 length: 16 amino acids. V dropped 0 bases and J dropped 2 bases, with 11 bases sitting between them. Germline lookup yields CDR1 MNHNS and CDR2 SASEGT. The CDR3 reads CASSEAQGRTGNTIYF. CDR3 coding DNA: TGTGCCAGCAGTGAAGCCCAGGGTAGGACTGGAAACACCATATATTTT.